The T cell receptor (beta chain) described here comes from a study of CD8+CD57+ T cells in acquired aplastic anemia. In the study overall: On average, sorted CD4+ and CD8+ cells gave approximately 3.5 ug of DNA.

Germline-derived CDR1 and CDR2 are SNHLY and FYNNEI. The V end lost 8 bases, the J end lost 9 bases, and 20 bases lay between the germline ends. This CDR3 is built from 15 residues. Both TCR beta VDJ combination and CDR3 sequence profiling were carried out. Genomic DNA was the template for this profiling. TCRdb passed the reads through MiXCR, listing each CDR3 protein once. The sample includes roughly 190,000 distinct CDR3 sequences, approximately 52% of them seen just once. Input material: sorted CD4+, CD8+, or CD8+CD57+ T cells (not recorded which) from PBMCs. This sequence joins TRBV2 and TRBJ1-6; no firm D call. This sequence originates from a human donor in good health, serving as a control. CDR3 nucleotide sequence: TGTGCCAGCGATGAACAGAGGGTGTCCCTTTCACCCCTCCACTTT. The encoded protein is CASDEQRVSLSPLHF.